These 29 T cell receptor beta chains were all obtained from the same sample, sequenced in a study of cytomegalovirus exposure and HLA in healthy donors. Data came from immunoSEQ multiplex PCR; TCRdb stores just in-frame clones and leaves some out. Of fewer than 90,000 clones listed, roughly 94% were seen once; the top ten hold more than 2%. The sequenced sample was PBMCs. These receptors all stem from a woman aged 18-29 years in good health and CMV-seronegative.

CDR3 sequence reads: CASSPIDRGRSNSNEKLFF. The CDR3 coding sequence is TGTGCCAGCAGCCCTATAGACAGGGGACGAAGCAACTCTAATGAAAAACTGTTTTTT. The chain is built from TRBV9 and TRBJ1-4; TRBD1 matches at 8 bases. The CDR3 has 19 amino acids. Looked up from germline, CDR1 is SGDLS and CDR2 is YYNGEE. Losses at the gene ends were 4 bases for V and 3 bases for J; bases not matched to a gene: 17. Filled out from reference TRBV9 and TRBJ1-4, the complete variable domain reads DSGVTQTPKHLITATGQRVTLRCSPRSGDLSVYWYQQSLDQGLQFLIQYYNGEERAKGNILERFSAQQFPDLHSELNLSSLELGDSALYFCASSPIDRGRSNSNEKLFFGSGTQLSVL.

This sequence joins TRBV28 and TRBJ1-1; no firm D call. V lost 7 bases to trimming and J lost 8 bases, with 14 bases between them. The CDR3 length is 12 residues. The V gene's germline CDR1 is MDHEN and CDR2 SYDVKM. The CDR3 here is CASTKMGAEAFF. CDR3 in DNA: TGTGCCAGCACCAAGATGGGCGCCGAAGCTTTCTTT.

The chain links TRBV2 to TRBJ2-7; 7 bases agree with TRBD1. Losses at the gene ends were 4 bases for V and 2 bases for J; bases not matched to a gene: 5. The CDR3 is 14 amino acids. Germline loops: CDR1 SNHLY, CDR2 FYNNEI. Here the CDR3 DNA reads TGTGCCAGCAGTGTCCGGGACAGAGCCTACGAGCAGTACTTC. As protein: CASSVRDRAYEQYF.

V usage is TRBV5-1 and J usage is TRBJ1-4, with D uncertain. CDR1 and CDR2 from the germline V gene are SGHRS and YFSETQ. V was pared by 5 bases and J by 3 bases, with 17 bases between. The CDR3 is made up of 16 amino acids. The CDR3 nucleotides are TGCGCCAGCAGTGAGGGCGTGGCGCCGGCTAATGAAAAACTGTTTTTT. Amino acids: CASSEGVAPANEKLFF.

This clone was recorded once. The chain carries TRBV5-6 and TRBJ1-2; 8 bases map to TRBD1. Losses at the gene ends were 5 bases for V and 3 bases for J; bases not matched to a gene: 12. In germline, CDR1 is SGHDT, CDR2 YYEEEE. The CDR3 is 16 amino acids. The CDR3 DNA reads as TGTGCCAGCAGGGCCCGGACAGGGTGGGGAGACTATGGCTACACCTTC. Protein product: CASRARTGWGDYGYTF.

V gene TRBV10-3 combines with J gene TRBJ1-1; tentative D call: TRBD1 (6 bases). Trimming removed 0 bases at V and 5 bases at J, with 16 bases between. CDR3 size: 16 residues. Germline loops: CDR1 ENHRY, CDR2 SYGVKD. Written as DNA, the CDR3 is TGTGCCATCAGTGAGTCGATAGGCAGGGGAACGACTGAAGCTTTCTTT. Protein: CAISESIGRGTTEAFF.

This sequence joins TRBV30 and TRBJ2-7, with a possible D match to TRBD1 (5 bases). CDR1 is GTSNPN and CDR2 is SVGIG in the germline V gene (reference sequence). The CDR3 spans 14 residues. V lost 3 bases to trimming and J lost 3 bases, with 15 bases between them. CDR3 sequence: CAWRPWGGIYEQYF. The CDR3 DNA follows: TGTGCCTGGAGGCCATGGGGCGGTATCTACGAGCAGTACTTC.

This chain joins TRBV30 and TRBJ2-3, with D possibly matching TRBD2 (5 bases). The CDR3 spans 16 residues. Germline values: CDR1 GTSNPN, CDR2 SVGIG (reference sequence). Trimming removed 2 bases from V and 2 bases from J, with 17 bases in between. The CDR3 DNA sequence: TGTGCCTGGAGTCTCGGTTTCGGGGAACTCACAGATACGCAGTATTTT. The encoded protein is CAWSLGFGELTDTQYF.

The chain links TRBV19 to TRBJ1-2, with TRBD1 identical over 10 bases. CDR3 length: 18 amino acids. Germline-derived CDR1 and CDR2 are LNHDA and SQIVND (reference sequence). The junction had 15 bases not matched to a gene; V was cut back by 4 bases and J by 4 bases. CDR3 coding DNA: TGTGCCAGTAGTAACCTCCGGGACAGGGGACACTTCACCTATGGCTACACCTTC. Encoded protein: CASSNLRDRGHFTYGYTF.

This chain uses TRBV7-9 with TRBJ1-3; D not resolved. The germline V gene has CDR1 SEHNR and CDR2 FQNEAQ (reference sequence). V was pared by 4 bases and J by 0 bases, with 16 bases between. The CDR3 runs 17 residues. CDR3 sequence (DNA): TGTGCCAGCAGCTCCACCTTAACGGGTGACTCTGGAAACACCATATATTTT. Its translation is CASSSTLTGDSGNTIYF.

This CDR3 is CASSIGTGSYEQYF. The CDR3 nucleotides are TGTGCCAGCAGCATTGGGACAGGGAGCTACGAGCAGTACTTC. V gene TRBV7-6 combines with J gene TRBJ2-7; 9 nucleotides line up with TRBD1. The CDR3 sequence is 14 residues long. V shed 5 bases and J 3 bases; nucleotides not matched to a gene: 5. Per germline, CDR1 SGHVS and CDR2 FNYEAQ. Full variable domain (rest looked up from reference TRBV7-6 and TRBJ2-7): GAGVSQSPRYKVTKRGQDVALRCDPISGHVSLYWYRQALGQGPEFLTYFNYEAQQDKSGLPNDRFSAERPEGSISTLTIQRTEQRDSAMYRCASSIGTGSYEQYFGPGTRLTVT.

The gene calls are TRBV5-1 and TRBJ2-5; TRBD2 matches at 12 bases. The CDR3 runs 16 residues. CDR1 SGHRS and CDR2 YFSETQ come from the germline V gene. Trimming took 2 bases from V and 3 from J; bases not matched to a gene: 5. The CDR3 region is CASSFSRLAGEETQYF. CDR3 nucleotide sequence: TGCGCCAGCAGCTTCTCTCGACTAGCGGGAGAAGAGACCCAGTACTTC.

The rearrangement joins TRBV14 to TRBJ2-4, with 10 bases identical to TRBD2. The germline V gene encodes CDR1 SGHDN and CDR2 FVKESK. V shed 4 bases and J 7 bases; nucleotides not matched to a gene: 4. The CDR3 spans 14 residues. CDR3 amino acids: CASSPSGRGNIQYF. The CDR3 DNA reads TGTGCCAGCAGCCCGAGCGGGAGGGGGAACATTCAGTACTTC.

The chain carries TRBV9 and TRBJ2-1, with a tentative D call TRBD2 (8 bases). V was shortened by 4 bases and J by 6 bases, with 20 bases between the two germline ends. CDR1 and CDR2 from the germline V gene are SGDLS and YYNGEE. The length of the CDR3 is 16 residues. CDR3 residues: CASSRRGRGAPNEQFF. CDR3 coding DNA: TGTGCCAGCAGCCGGAGGGGGCGGGGGGCACCCAATGAGCAGTTCTTC.

The chain uses TRBV7-6 and TRBJ2-7; tentative D call: TRBD2 (7 bases). Trimming stripped 5 bases from V and 5 bases from J, with 13 bases between. The CDR3 has 13 amino acids. Germline V gives CDR1 SGHVS, CDR2 FNYEAQ. The CDR3 loop is CASSPGGQDEQYF. CDR3 sequence (DNA): TGTGCCAGCAGCCCCGGGGGGCAAGACGAGCAGTACTTC.

The J gene is TRBJ2-7, the V gene TRBV27, with TRBD1 as a possible D gene (5 bases). Between the trimmed V and J ends, which lost 2 bases and 0 bases, there was a span of 11 bases. This CDR3 contains 15 residues. The germline V gene encodes CDR1 MNHEY and CDR2 SMNVEV (reference sequence). The chain's CDR3 is CASSLKGQSSYEQYF. The CDR3 DNA sequence: TGTGCCAGCAGTTTAAAGGGGCAGAGCTCCTACGAGCAGTACTTC.

This clone is deemed medium-sized (0.01 to 0.1%). The rearrangement uses TRBV6-1 and TRBJ2-7; 8 bases are a match to TRBD1. Germline-derived CDR1 and CDR2 are MNHNS and SASEGT. V trimming: 3 bases; J trimming: 5 bases; junction bases outside the gene matches: 12. CDR3 length equals 16 residues. The CDR3 loop reads CASSEVPGQGGNEQYF. CDR3 DNA sequence: TGTGCCAGCAGTGAGGTCCCTGGACAGGGCGGGAACGAGCAGTACTTC.

V usage is TRBV11-3 and J usage is TRBJ2-5; 10 bases align to TRBD1. The CDR3 sequence is 13 residues long. Germline lookup yields CDR1 SGHNT and CDR2 YENEEA. V was clipped by 5 bases and J by 4 bases; unmatched bases: 1. CDR3 loop: CASSRDRGETQYF. For the CDR3, the DNA is TGTGCCAGCAGCCGGGACAGGGGAGAGACCCAGTACTTC.

This chain uses TRBV15 with TRBJ2-5; 7 bases are shared with TRBD1. The CDR3 is 15 amino acids. Per germline, CDR1 LNHNV and CDR2 YYDKDF (reference sequence). The ends lost 3 bases at V and 4 bases at J; junction bases unmatched: 8. Here the CDR3 DNA reads TGTGCCACCAGCAGCGCCACGACAGGGCCAGAGACCCAGTACTTC. Its translation: CATSSATTGPETQYF.

This chain connects TRBV9 to TRBJ1-1, with D tentatively TRBD1 (5 bases). The V and J ends lost 4 bases and 1 base respectively, with 14 bases between them. This CDR3 region has 15 residues. Germline V gene sequence: CDR1 SGDLS, CDR2 YYNGEE. The CDR3 nucleotides read TGTGCCAGCAGCTCCGCCGGACACAAGAACACTGAAGCTTTCTTT. This sequence encodes CASSSAGHKNTEAFF.

The chain carries TRBV23-1 and TRBJ1-2; TRBD1 matches at 7 bases. Being an ORF, TRBV23-1 has a function that is uncertain. The junction had 8 bases not matched to a gene; V was cut back by 3 bases and J by 4 bases. There are 15 residues in the CDR3. CDR3 in amino acids: CASSQADRAVYGYTF. The CDR3 coding sequence is TGCGCCAGCAGTCAGGCCGACAGGGCTGTCTATGGCTACACCTTC.

The CDR3 nucleotides read TGTGCCAGCAGTCTGGGACAGGGGGTTGAAGCTTTCTTT. This codes for CASSLGQGVEAFF. The chain has TRBV27 and TRBJ1-1, with 11 bases that match TRBD1. V was pared by 5 bases and J by 7 bases, with 3 bases of the junction left unmatched. Germline V gene lookup returns CDR1 MNHEY and CDR2 SMNVEV (reference sequence). The CDR3 covers 13 residues.

This chain connects TRBV6-5 to TRBJ1-2; D is unresolved. Trimming left V 0 bases short and J 7 bases short, with 15 bases between. Germline CDR1 reads MNHEY; CDR2 reads SVGAGI. There are 15 residues in the CDR3. CDR3: CASSYSPLPTGGYTF. Written as DNA, the CDR3 is TGTGCCAGCAGTTACTCCCCACTCCCGACGGGTGGCTACACCTTC.

This clone is a singleton in its sample. The rearrangement joins TRBV11-1 to TRBJ2-1; D is perhaps TRBD2 (6 bases). This CDR3 has 13 residues. Germline CDR1 reads SGHAT; CDR2 reads FQDESV (reference sequence). The V end was cut by 0 bases, the J end by 13 bases, with 13 bases between. The CDR3 sequence: CASSLAGLLVQFF. CDR3 DNA sequence: TGTGCCAGCAGCTTAGCGGGACTTCTGGTCCAGTTCTTC.

This clone was found once. The chain is built from TRBV9 and TRBJ2-5; D remains unclear. Per germline, CDR1 SGDLS and CDR2 YYNGEE. The germline V and J ends were trimmed by 3 bases and 1 base, with 10 bases remaining between them. The CDR3 is 14 residues long. The CDR3 nucleotides are TGTGCCAGCAGCGCCCCCCGCGGCCAAGAGACCCAGTACTTC. Amino acid sequence: CASSAPRGQETQYF.

The sample holds one count of this clone. The chain employs TRBV5-4 and TRBJ2-5; 10 bases are shared with TRBD2. Germline V gene sequence: CDR1 SGHNT, CDR2 YYREEE (reference sequence). This CDR3 has 14 residues. The V and J ends lost 4 bases and 4 bases, in that order; junction bases with no gene match: 4. CDR3 residues: CASSERGGRETQYF. CDR3 DNA: TGTGCCAGCAGCGAGCGGGGGGGCCGAGAGACCCAGTACTTC.

The rearrangement uses TRBV7-2 and TRBJ2-4, with a weak D call TRBD2 (5 bases). The V end lost 3 bases, the J end lost 0 bases, and 12 bases lay between the germline ends. CDR1 is SGHTA and CDR2 is FQGNSA in the germline V gene. This CDR3 is 16 amino acids long. This CDR3 is CASSFGSRVAKNIQYF. In DNA form, the CDR3 reads TGTGCCAGCAGCTTTGGGTCGAGGGTAGCCAAAAACATTCAGTACTTC.

Points on this clone: Germline is not matched at one junction end, which may reflect a read error. The chain recombines TRBV11-2 with TRBJ2-7; the D gene is possibly TRBD2 (6 bases). The CDR3 has 11 amino acids. Looked up from germline, CDR1 is SGHAT and CDR2 is FQNNGV. The CDR3 loop is CASSLSGRINF. The CDR3 bases are TGTGCCAGCAGCTTAAGCGGGCGGATTAACTTC. Complete variable domain (other parts from reference TRBV11-2 and TRBJ2-7): EAGVAQSPRYKIIEKRQSVAFWCNPISGHATLYWYQQILGQGPKLLIQFQNNGVVDDSQLPKDRFSAERLKGVDSTLKIQPAKLEDSAVYLCASSLSGRINFGPGTRLTVT.

Here the CDR3 reads CASAPNEGTEAFF. For the CDR3, the DNA is TGTGCCAGCGCTCCGAATGAGGGCACTGAAGCTTTCTTT. This chain connects TRBV18 to TRBJ1-1; D is undetermined. This CDR3 spans 13 amino acids. Trimming removed 8 bases at V and 4 bases at J, with 14 bases between. Germline assignment: CDR1 KGHSH and CDR2 LQKENI.